This entry is about one T cell receptor beta chain. Combining a sample-barcoded 5' primer with a J-beta primer mix, a second PCR ran for roughly 6 to 12 cycles. All cDNA molecules were each tagged by a template-switch adaptor with 12 random nucleotides. CDR3-containing paired-end reads numbered at least 3 million in each sample. TCRdb ran MiXCR on the 5' RACE reads and lists one entry per CDR3 protein. The sample holds about 1.8 million distinct CDR3 sequences; roughly 49% are singletons and the top ten take roughly 2%. V was clipped by 0 bases and J by 4 bases, with 4 bases between them. Germline CDR1 is SNHLY and CDR2 is FYNNEI. The CDR3 has 14 amino acids. These data are taken from a study of blood T cells in healthy people across ages.

The sample taken for sequencing was blood. The receptor was isolated from a woman aged 40 to 49 in good health. V usage is TRBV2 and J usage is TRBJ2-6; no firm D call. DNA of the CDR3: TGTGCCAGCAGTGAAGCCAGGGGGGCCAACGTCCTGACTTTC. Its translation is CASSEARGANVLTF.